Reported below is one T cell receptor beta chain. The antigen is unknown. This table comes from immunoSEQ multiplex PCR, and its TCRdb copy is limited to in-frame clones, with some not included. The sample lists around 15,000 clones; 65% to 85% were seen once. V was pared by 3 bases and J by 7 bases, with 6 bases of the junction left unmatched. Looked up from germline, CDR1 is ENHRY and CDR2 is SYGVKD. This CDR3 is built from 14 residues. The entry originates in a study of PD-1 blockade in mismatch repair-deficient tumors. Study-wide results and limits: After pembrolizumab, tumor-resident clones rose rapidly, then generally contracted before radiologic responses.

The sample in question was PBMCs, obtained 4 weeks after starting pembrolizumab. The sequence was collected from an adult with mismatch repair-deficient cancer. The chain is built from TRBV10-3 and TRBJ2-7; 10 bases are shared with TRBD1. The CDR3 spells CAISDQWTGGEQYF. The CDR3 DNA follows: TGTGCCATCAGTGACCAATGGACAGGGGGTGAGCAGTACTTC.